The clone carrying this T cell receptor beta chain was detected many times. The CDR3 sequence is 17 residues long. Germline V CDR1 and CDR2: LGHNA, YNFKEQ. Trimming left V 0 bases short and J 7 bases short, with 20 bases between. These data originate in a study of tumor-infiltrating lymphocytes in primary liver carcinoma. From approximately 490 ng total RNA, TCR beta cDNA was generated with a primer in the constant region. Modified slightly, ARM-PCR produced TCR beta libraries over three nested multiplex PCR rounds. For around 10 cycles apiece, the opening two PCR rounds ran with TRBV1-TRBV30 forward primers and a C-beta reverse primer. TCRdb recomputed calls from the multiplex PCR reads with MiXCR, one row per CDR3 protein. Of more than 95,000 distinct CDR3 sequences listed, 64% are singletons. The source material, roughly 18-30 mg of unsorted bulk tissue, was used to co-extract RNA and DNA.

This receptor was identified in a woman between 55 and 75 years old with primary liver carcinoma and hepatitis B virus infection. Specimen: liver tumor tissue from sampling region 3. Subset reported: tumor region T3, left-lateral pole. The chain couples TRBV4-2 to TRBJ2-3; possibly TRBD2 for D (5 bases). In nucleotides, the CDR3 is TGTGCCAGCAGCCAAGAGTGGCGGGCGCCGCGTATCAATACGCAGTATTTT. This codes for CASSQEWRAPRINTQYF.